The TCR beta chain under discussion was sequenced for a study of blood T cell repertoires in COVID-19. Turning to the study itself: PBMCs, B-cell-depleted T cells, or T cells were the source of the cDNA or gDNA that made up the material.

Per the original data handling: Amplification with reference gene primers provided the estimates of nucleated cell counts. Only in-frame clones appear in the TCRdb table, and some are missing; sequencing was by immunoSEQ multiplex PCR. V, J and clone size reflect that table, while D and trimming were determined from the DNA. The sample lists about 110,000 clones, around 90% occurring once. Germline CDR1 is SGHAT and CDR2 is FQNNGV. This CDR3 has 14 amino acids. J gave up 6 bases and V 3 bases, and 5 bases lay outside the gene matches. This clone showed up just a few times. Sequencing was performed on peripheral blood. V is TRBV11-2 and J is TRBJ2-7; TRBD2 matches at 10 bases. This TCR was recovered from a man in his forties or fifties with active or convalescent COVID-19. CDR3 nucleotide sequence: TGTGCCAGCAGCTTCGGGACTAGCGCAAGCGAGCAGTACTTC. This codes for CASSFGTSASEQYF.